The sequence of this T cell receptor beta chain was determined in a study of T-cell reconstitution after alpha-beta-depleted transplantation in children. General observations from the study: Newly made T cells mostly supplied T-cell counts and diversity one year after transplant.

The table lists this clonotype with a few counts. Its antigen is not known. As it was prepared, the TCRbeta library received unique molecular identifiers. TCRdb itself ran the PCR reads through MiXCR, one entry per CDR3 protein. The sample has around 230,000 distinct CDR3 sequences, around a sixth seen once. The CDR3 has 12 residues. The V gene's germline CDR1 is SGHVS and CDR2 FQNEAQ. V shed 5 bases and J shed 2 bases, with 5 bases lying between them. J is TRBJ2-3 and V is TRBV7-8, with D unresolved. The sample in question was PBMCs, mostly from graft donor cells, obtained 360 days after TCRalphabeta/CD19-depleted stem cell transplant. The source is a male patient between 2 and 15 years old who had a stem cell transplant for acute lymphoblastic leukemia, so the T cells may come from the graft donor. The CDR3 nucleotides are TGTGCCAGCAGCATCAACACAGATACGCAGTATTTT. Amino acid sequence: CASSINTDTQYF.